The sequence of this TCR beta chain was determined in a study of shared clonotypes between healthy human individuals. Whole-study findings and limits: Donor scarcity curtailed the genetic and exposure-history diversity represented herein. Larger estimated richness was generally recorded for naive subsets relative to memory subsets.

Clones were sequenced by immunoSEQ multiplex PCR, and TCRdb holds only the in-frame ones, with some missing. The sample yields 2,500,000 or so clones, roughly 93% seen once. Donors included only healthy HIV-negative adults lacking recent acute infections or vaccinations. All donors were Caucasian adults living in Nashville, Tennessee. CDR1 and CDR2 from the germline V gene are ENHRY and SYGVKD. The V segment lost 3 bases and the J segment 4 bases; nucleotides outside the gene matches: 6. This CDR3 contains 16 residues. This clone was detected only once. Its antigen is still unknown. The specimen sequenced was naive CD4+ T cells from PBMCs. Specified subset: CD45RA+ positively selected. This chain uses TRBV10-3 with TRBJ2-5; 12 bases fit TRBD1. The TCR sequence derives from a man aged 18 to 30 in good health. Some clones in this sample may be carry-over from other donors' samples. The CDR3 sequence: CAISDSPGQGAETQYF. CDR3 bases: TGTGCCATCAGTGATTCCCCGGGACAGGGGGCAGAGACCCAGTACTTC.